This T cell receptor (beta chain) was identified during a study of early T cells in non-severe SARS-CoV-2 infection. Overall study context: The chains were unpaired, and the sequenced material was bulk RNA from unsorted whole blood.

Attached unique molecular identifiers marked individual cDNA molecules. TCRdb redid the calling of the 5' RACE reads with MiXCR, one entry per CDR3 protein. The table records about 110,000 distinct CDR3 sequences, roughly an eighth of them present only once. Germline CDR1 and CDR2: SGHNT and YENEEA. The V gene lost 0 bases and the J gene lost 2 bases, with 14 bases spanning the gap. The CDR3 extends over 16 amino acids. For this clonotype: Its specificity is not known.

Study results and limitations: Anti-spike CD8 specificities were favored by VDJdb matching, whose results missed private and CD4 specificities.

This rearrangement joins TRBV11-3 to TRBJ2-7, with a weak D call TRBD2 (7 bases). This TCR was sampled from an adult who was a healthcare worker with PCR-confirmed SARS-CoV-2 infection or an uninfected control (not recorded which). Specimen: whole blood. As DNA, the CDR3 is TGTGCCAGCAGCTTAGAAGGTACGGGGGGCACCTACGAGCAGTACTTC. Its translation: CASSLEGTGGTYEQYF. The full variable domain, completed using reference TRBV11-3 and TRBJ2-7, is EAGVVQSPRYKIIEKKQPVAFWCNPISGHNTLYWYLQNLGQGPELLIRYENEEAVDDSQLPKDRFSAERLKGVDSTLKIQPAELGDSAVYLCASSLEGTGGTYEQYFGPGTRLTVT.